These 16 T cell receptor beta chains share one sample of origin, sequenced in a study of T cells in Graves' hyperthyroidism and ophthalmopathy. Amplification yielded TCR beta CDR3 regions, with RNA transcripts as the source. Primed by the HTBI set, a first-round RT-PCR was run on the TCR CDR3. Each CDR3 protein is one row after TCRdb ran MiXCR on the multiplex PCR reads. The sample has around 350,000 distinct CDR3 sequences, 25% seen once. The sequenced sample consisted of blood. The receptors shown here come from a man in his fifties with Graves' hyperthyroidism.

In this sample, this clonotype turned up many times. V is TRBV6-1 and J is TRBJ2-1; D possibly corresponds to TRBD2 (5 bases). CDR3 length: 14 residues. Germline V gives CDR1 MNHNS, CDR2 SASEGT. The V end was cut by 8 bases, the J end by 0 bases, with 11 bases between. The CDR3 DNA reads TGTGCCAGCTCTGCGGGTTACTCCTACAATGAGCAGTTCTTC. Translated, it gives CASSAGYSYNEQFF.

This clonotype has only a few counts. The chain combines TRBV12-3 or TRBV12-4 with TRBJ1-2; no definite D call. Trimming took 8 bases from V and 8 from J, leaving 15 bases between them. The CDR3 spans 12 residues. The CDR3 here is CASGGGERGYTF. In DNA, the CDR3 is TGTGCCAGCGGTGGCGGAGAAAGGGGCTACACCTTC.

This sequence joins TRBV28 and TRBJ2-2; 8 bases are shared with TRBD1. Germline trimming cut 6 bases from V and 4 bases from J; bases unmatched to any gene: 10. CDR3 length: 16 residues. The germline V gene encodes CDR1 MDHEN and CDR2 SYDVKM. The CDR3 loop reads CASRAPGGEITGELFF. CDR3 sequence (DNA): TGTGCCAGCAGAGCCCCAGGGGGCGAAATCACCGGGGAGCTGTTTTTT. The full variable domain, with the rest looked up from reference TRBV28 and TRBJ2-2, is DVKVTQSSRYLVKRTGEKVFLECVQDMDHENMFWYRQDPGLGLRLIYFSYDVKMKEKGDIPEGYSVSREKKERFSLILESASTNQTSMYLCASRAPGGEITGELFFGEGSRLTVL.

The chain employs TRBV12-3 or TRBV12-4 and TRBJ1-4; D possibly corresponds to TRBD1 (5 bases). The V and J ends lost 6 bases and 4 bases respectively, with 15 bases between them. This CDR3 spans 15 amino acids. CDR3 bases: TGTGCCAGCAGGAGAACCGGGACGGATAATGAAAAACTGTTTTTT. Amino acid sequence: CASRRTGTDNEKLFF.

In this sample, this clonotype turned up a few times. This chain uses TRBV20-1 with TRBJ2-1; D tentatively fits TRBD1 or TRBD2 (5 bases each). The V gene lost 4 bases and the J gene lost 2 bases, with 12 bases spanning the gap. Germline CDR1 is DFQATT and CDR2 is SNEGSKA (reference sequence). The CDR3 is made up of 14 amino acids. Here the CDR3 reads CSATGPVTYNEQFF. The CDR3 region has the DNA TGCAGTGCTACGGGACCCGTAACCTACAATGAGCAGTTCTTC.

This clonotype was seen ten or more times. V usage is TRBV6-1 and J usage is TRBJ1-1; no definite D call. The CDR3 consists of 13 residues. Between the trimmed V and J ends, which lost 2 bases and 3 bases, there was a span of 7 bases. Germline V gene data show CDR1 as MNHNS and CDR2 as SASEGT. DNA of the CDR3: TGTGCCAGCAGTGAACTCGGGGACACTGAAGCTTTCTTT. This translates into CASSELGDTEAFF.

At least ten counts were recorded for this clonotype. The V call is TRBV11-3, the J call TRBJ2-7, with TRBD2 matching 12 bases. The J segment lost 0 bases and the V segment lost 5 bases, leaving 5 bases of the junction unmatched. Germline values: CDR1 SGHNT, CDR2 YENEEA. CDR3 length: 16 residues. The CDR3 DNA is TGTGCCAGCAGCCCCAGACTAGCGGGAGACTCCTACGAGCAGTACTTC. Its translation is CASSPRLAGDSYEQYF.

CDR3 sequence reads: CASSIDRGQGYTF. Here the CDR3 DNA reads TGTGCCAGTAGTATAGACAGGGGACAAGGCTACACCTTC. The chain carries TRBV19 and TRBJ1-2; D is possibly TRBD1 (6 bases). The CDR3 consists of 13 residues. V was clipped by 0 bases and J by 8 bases, with 10 bases between them. Germline V gene sequence: CDR1 LNHDA, CDR2 SQIVND (reference sequence).

For the CDR3, the DNA is TGCGCCAGCAGATTTAAGCGGGAAGACGAGCAGTACTTC. Its translation is CASRFKREDEQYF. The gene calls are TRBV5-1 and TRBJ2-7, with TRBD2 matching over 7 bases. This CDR3 contains 13 residues. V was clipped by 5 bases and J by 5 bases; unmatched bases: 7. Germline CDR1 SGHRS, CDR2 YFSETQ.

The chain combines TRBV3-1 with TRBJ1-5; no definite D call. Trimming left V 2 bases short and J 3 bases short, with 8 bases between. CDR1 is LGHDT, CDR2 YNNKEL, per germline (reference sequence). The CDR3 loop spans 14 amino acids. CDR3 loop: CASSQLGFNQPQHF. Written as DNA, the CDR3 is TGTGCCAGCAGCCAACTCGGGTTCAATCAGCCCCAGCATTTT.

This clonotype was recorded a few times. This chain links TRBV28 with TRBJ2-1, with no clear D. Between the trimmed V and J ends, which lost 3 bases and 9 bases, there was a span of 9 bases. The CDR3 has 12 amino acids. Germline CDR1 is MDHEN and CDR2 is SYDVKM. In DNA, the CDR3 is TGTGCCAGCAGTTTCAGAGGCGTTGAGCAGTTCTTC. Residues: CASSFRGVEQFF. Drawing the rest from reference TRBV28 and TRBJ2-1, the complete variable domain is DVKVTQSSRYLVKRTGEKVFLECVQDMDHENMFWYRQDPGLGLRLIYFSYDVKMKEKGDIPEGYSVSREKKERFSLILESASTNQTSMYLCASSFRGVEQFFGPGTRLTVL.

There are a few counts of this clonotype. The chain recombines TRBV20-1 with TRBJ2-4, with TRBD2 matching 12 bases. The CDR3 is 14 amino acids. V gave up 5 bases and J gave up 3 bases; unmatched junction bases: 2. Per germline, CDR1 DFQATT and CDR2 SNEGSKA (reference sequence). In DNA, the CDR3 is TGCAGTGCTCCTAGCGGGAGGGACAAAAACATTCAGTACTTC. It codes for CSAPSGRDKNIQYF.

CDR3 protein: CASSLDTGGRTYNEQFF. In nucleotides, the CDR3 is TGCGCCAGCAGCTTAGATACAGGGGGCCGAACCTACAATGAGCAGTTCTTC. V is TRBV5-1 and J is TRBJ2-1; TRBD1 agrees at 9 bases. The CDR3 spans 17 residues. V was pared by 2 bases and J by 2 bases, with 8 bases of the junction left unmatched. The germline CDR1 and CDR2 sequences are SGHRS and YFSETQ.

The chain employs TRBV27 and TRBJ1-1, with D possibly matching TRBD1 (6 bases). V was cut by 6 bases and J by 5 bases, with 16 bases left in between. The CDR3 consists of 14 residues. CDR1 is MNHEY and CDR2 is SMNVEV in the germline V gene (reference sequence). CDR3 sequence reads: CASSFRGVGTEAFF. DNA of the CDR3: TGTGCCAGCAGCTTCAGGGGAGTGGGAACTGAAGCTTTCTTT.

The chain combines TRBV5-6 with TRBJ2-7; 10 bases are shared with TRBD2. The CDR3 runs to 16 residues. Looked up from germline, CDR1 is SGHDT and CDR2 is YYEEEE. Unmatched junction bases numbered 10, after V lost 4 bases and J lost 3 bases. CDR3 DNA: TGTGCCAGCAGCCCGCTGGTCCTAGCGGGAGTCTACGAGCAGTACTTC. This sequence encodes CASSPLVLAGVYEQYF.

This clonotype was found a few times. The rearrangement links TRBV5-1 to TRBJ1-4; D is unclear. This CDR3 is built from 14 residues. CDR1 and CDR2 from the germline V gene are SGHRS and YFSETQ. V shed 0 bases and J shed 0 bases, with 3 bases lying between them. The CDR3 nucleotides are TGCGCCAGCAGCTTGGCCTCAACTAATGAAAAACTGTTTTTT. Translation gives CASSLASTNEKLFF.